This TCR beta chain was captured in a study of T cell responses to AZD1222 COVID-19 vaccine. About the research overall: Investigators merged groups given second doses at roughly 4 or roughly 12 weeks.

Notes on this clone: Its antigen is unknown.

Assay used: immunoSEQ multiplex PCR; TCRdb lists only in-frame clones, some missing. The sample records 100,000 to 150,000 clones, 80% to 90% being singletons. Study-wide results and limits: Mostly white British, mostly female donors; authors suggested clonal diversity may be underestimated.

Losses at the gene ends were 4 bases for V and 4 bases for J; bases not matched to a gene: 3. The CDR3 contains 15 residues. Germline lookup yields CDR1 MRHNA and CDR2 SNTAGT. This receptor was identified in an adult in good health. This specimen was peripheral blood, taken on day 0 of AZD1222 vaccination. J is TRBJ2-3 and V is TRBV6-4; 12 nucleotides agree with TRBD2. The CDR3 DNA sequence: TGTGCCAGCAGTGCTAGCGGGGGGGCCTCAGATACGCAGTATTTT. Protein product: CASSASGGASDTQYF.